Sequencing of this TCR beta chain was carried out in a study of untreated major depressive disorder. Study results and limitations: Compared with controls, depressed patients showed more TRBV05-01 (Vbeta 5.1) usage in CD4+ T cells.

Here immunoSEQ multiplex PCR was the method, and the copy in TCRdb shows in-frame clones only, minus some. The sample lists roughly 14,000 clones, around nine tenths seen once, with more than 1.5% in the top ten. This CDR3 has 15 amino acids. V was cut by 0 bases and J by 1 base, with 10 bases left in between. In germline, CDR1 is SGHNT, CDR2 YYREEE (reference sequence). To note about this clone: What it binds is unknown.

V gene TRBV5-4 combines with J gene TRBJ1-1, with D maybe TRBD1 (5 bases). This receptor was taken from a woman in her thirties with major depressive disorder. What was sequenced was CD4+ T cells from PBMCs. The CDR3 is CASSLVGVANTEAFF. In DNA, the CDR3 is TGTGCCAGCAGCTTGGTGGGGGTCGCGAACACTGAAGCTTTCTTT.